The 18 T cell receptor beta chains listed next were all sequenced from one sample in a study of blood T cells in healthy people across ages. For the second PCR, which ran for about 7 to 11 cycles, a sample-barcoded 5' primer and a J-beta primer mix were used. TCRdb re-called the 5' RACE reads through MiXCR, storing one row per CDR3 protein. This repertoire shows about 1,600,000 distinct CDR3 sequences, around 42% found once; its top ten account for approximately 7.9%. Material: blood. All receptors derive from a woman younger than 30 in good health.

V gene TRBV7-9 combines with J gene TRBJ2-7, with 8 bases that match TRBD1. The CDR3 runs 14 residues. Germline V gene sequence: CDR1 SEHNR, CDR2 FQNEAQ (reference sequence). V was pared by 9 bases and J by 7 bases, with 14 bases of the junction left unmatched. Here the CDR3 reads CARRSLDRVEEQYF. The CDR3 nucleotides read TGTGCCAGAAGATCTCTGGACAGGGTGGAGGAGCAGTACTTC.

The chain has TRBV20-1 and TRBJ2-2, with 8 bases aligning to TRBD1. The ends lost 4 bases at V and 0 bases at J; junction bases unmatched: 7. The CDR3 totals 16 residues. Germline CDR1 DFQATT, CDR2 SNEGSKA (reference sequence). CDR3 residues: CSATRTGSANTGELFF. In DNA, the CDR3 is TGCAGTGCTACTAGGACAGGGTCCGCGAACACCGGGGAGCTGTTTTTT.

The V and J genes are TRBV20-1 and TRBJ1-6; 7 bases line up with TRBD1. Losses at the gene ends were 6 bases for V and 9 bases for J; bases not matched to a gene: 11. The CDR3 sequence is 14 residues long. Germline V lookup: CDR1 DFQATT, CDR2 SNEGSKA (reference sequence). The CDR3 is CSAEQGVRGSPLHF. The CDR3 DNA reads TGCAGTGCAGAGCAGGGGGTTCGTGGTTCACCCCTCCACTTT.

The CDR3 loop reads CASGTSGALVKTQYF. CDR3 nucleotides: TGTGCCAGCGGGACTAGCGGGGCGTTGGTGAAGACCCAGTACTTC. The chain links TRBV2 to TRBJ2-5; TRBD2 agrees at 13 bases. The CDR3 consists of 15 residues. The junction had 9 bases not matched to a gene; V was cut back by 8 bases and J by 6 bases. CDR1 and CDR2 (germline): SNHLY, FYNNEI.

This clonotype was seen only a few times. CDR3 nucleotide sequence: TGTGCCAGCAGCTTAGTGTTCTCCGAGCAGTACTTC. It codes for CASSLVFSEQYF. The chain combines TRBV11-2 with TRBJ2-7, with D unresolved. The V gene's germline CDR1 is SGHAT and CDR2 FQNNGV. This CDR3 contains 12 residues. With 1 base removed from V and 6 bases from J, the gap between germline ends came to 7 bases.

V gene TRBV30 combines with J gene TRBJ2-7, with D maybe TRBD2 (6 bases). V lost 3 bases and J 9 bases, leaving 33 bases between the germline ends. The CDR3 has 18 residues. Germline V CDR1 and CDR2: GTSNPN, SVGIG (reference sequence). The CDR3 reads CAWSPRALYTLRSGVQYF. The DNA of the CDR3 is TGTGCCTGGAGCCCGCGAGCGCTGTATACCCTTCGCTCGGGGGTGCAGTACTTC.

The chain combines TRBV9 with TRBJ2-3; 9 nucleotides line up with TRBD2. CDR1 is SGDLS, CDR2 YYNGEE, per germline. The CDR3 runs 16 residues. The V and J ends lost 0 bases and 2 bases, in that order; junction bases with no gene match: 4. The CDR3 loop is CASSVATSGFTDTQYF. The DNA for the CDR3 is TGTGCCAGCAGCGTAGCGACTAGCGGATTCACAGATACGCAGTATTTT. The variable domain in full, completed from reference TRBV9 and TRBJ2-3, reads DSGVTQTPKHLITATGQRVTLRCSPRSGDLSVYWYQQSLDQGLQFLIQYYNGEERAKGNILERFSAQQFPDLHSELNLSSLELGDSALYFCASSVATSGFTDTQYFGPGTRLTVL.

This clonotype was observed a few times. The rearrangement uses TRBV3-1 and TRBJ2-1; 12 bases agree with TRBD2. CDR3 length: 16 amino acids. Germline V gene lookup returns CDR1 LGHDT and CDR2 YNNKEL (reference sequence). The ends lost 6 bases at V and 8 bases at J; junction bases unmatched: 11. This CDR3 is CASSLGLAGGSDEQFF. DNA of the CDR3: TGTGCCAGCAGTCTTGGTCTAGCGGGAGGGTCGGATGAGCAGTTCTTC.

Only a few counts were recorded for this clonotype. The chain combines TRBV29-1 with TRBJ1-2; D call uncertain. Germline loops: CDR1 SQVTM, CDR2 ANQGSEA. The CDR3 length is 12 residues. Trimming took 6 bases from V and 13 from J, leaving 21 bases between them. The CDR3 spells CSVVFERNPVTF. Here the CDR3 DNA reads TGCAGCGTAGTTTTCGAGAGGAACCCCGTCACCTTC. The whole variable domain, remainder taken from reference TRBV29-1 and TRBJ1-2, is SAVISQKPSRDICQRGTSLTIQCQVDSQVTMMFWYRQQPGQSLTLIATANQGSEATYESGFVIDKFPISRPNLTFSTLTVSNMSPEDSSIYLCSVVFERNPVTFGSGTRLTVV.

This rearrangement joins TRBV15 to TRBJ1-2; 8 bases map to TRBD1. The CDR3 has 16 residues. V was pared by 3 bases and J by 4 bases, with 10 bases of the junction left unmatched. Per germline, CDR1 LNHNV and CDR2 YYDKDF (reference sequence). As DNA, the CDR3 is TGTGCCACCAGCAGCTACGACAGGGGAGGTGGCTATGGCTACACCTTC. This encodes CATSSYDRGGGYGYTF.

This clonotype was picked up one time. The chain joins TRBV20-1 to TRBJ2-4; D remains unclear. Trimming stripped 1 base from V and 3 bases from J, with 13 bases between. The germline CDR1 and CDR2 sequences are DFQATT and SNEGSKA (reference sequence). CDR3 length: 15 amino acids. The CDR3 reads CSARGEALGKNIQYF. CDR3 DNA: TGCAGTGCTAGAGGGGAAGCCCTAGGCAAAAACATTCAGTACTTC.

The V call is TRBV20-1, the J call TRBJ2-5, with 8 bases that match TRBD2. The J call could be wrong; TRBJ2-1 is a better fit for the DNA end. Germline values: CDR1 DFQATT, CDR2 SNEGSKA (reference sequence). CDR3 length equals 15 residues. The CDR3 DNA follows: TGCAGTGCCTCCGCAGCTAGCGGGCACCAAGAGACCCAGTTCTTC. Encoded protein: CSASAASGHQETQFF.

The chain links TRBV15 to TRBJ2-7, with a weak D call TRBD1 (6 bases). CDR1 is LNHNV and CDR2 is YYDKDF in the germline V gene (reference sequence). This CDR3 is built from 15 residues. V was trimmed by 0 bases and J by 1 base, leaving 10 bases between them. CDR3 in amino acids: CATSRDRTASYEQYF. The CDR3 DNA reads TGTGCCACCAGCAGAGACCGGACAGCTTCCTACGAGCAGTACTTC. Complete variable domain (other parts from reference TRBV15 and TRBJ2-7): DAMVIQNPRYQVTQFGKPVTLSCSQTLNHNVMYWYQQKSSQAPKLLFHYYDKDFNNEADTPDNFQSRRPNTSFCFLDIRSPGLGDTAMYLCATSRDRTASYEQYFGPGTRLTVT.

As regards this clonotype: A read error may produce the germline difference seen at one junction end. The chain uses TRBV20-1 and TRBJ1-1, with a weak D call TRBD1 (5 bases). The germline V gene has CDR1 DFQATT and CDR2 SNEGSKA (reference sequence). The length of the CDR3 is 13 residues. The chain's CDR3 is CRARDQGNTEAFF. The CDR3 DNA reads as TGCCGTGCTAGAGATCAGGGGAACACTGAAGCTTTCTTT.

This clonotype was observed many times. CDR3 sequence reads: CSVAGGQETQYF. In nucleotides, the CDR3 is TGCAGCGTTGCCGGGGGCCAAGAGACCCAGTACTTC. This rearrangement joins TRBV29-1 to TRBJ2-5; maybe TRBD2 (6 bases). Germline CDR1 is SQVTM and CDR2 is ANQGSEA. The V end was cut by 4 bases, the J end by 1 base, with 7 bases between. This CDR3 has 12 residues.

This clonotype has just a few counts. This sequence joins TRBV28 and TRBJ2-1; D might be TRBD2 (6 bases). CDR1 MDHEN and CDR2 SYDVKM come from the germline V gene. Trimming stripped 7 bases from V and 9 bases from J, with 16 bases between. CDR3 length: 13 residues. Here the CDR3 reads CASTQGGSSEQFF. The CDR3 region has the DNA TGTGCCAGCACCCAAGGAGGGTCCAGTGAGCAGTTCTTC.

V usage is TRBV29-1 and J usage is TRBJ2-7; a possible D gene is TRBD1 (6 bases). V was shortened by 4 bases and J by 5 bases, with 9 bases between the two germline ends. Germline-derived CDR1 and CDR2 are SQVTM and ANQGSEA. CDR3 length equals 11 residues. The CDR3 DNA is TGCAGCGTTGGGGACACGGACGAGCAGTACTTC. Translation: CSVGDTDEQYF.

This rearrangement joins TRBV9 to TRBJ1-6; D not certain. Germline CDR1 SGDLS, CDR2 YYNGEE. The V gene lost 0 bases and the J gene lost 0 bases, with 13 bases spanning the gap. The length of the CDR3 is 18 residues. The CDR3 DNA reads as TGTGCCAGCAGCGTAGGTGCGGTCGGATTCTCCTATAATTCACCCCTCCACTTT. It yields the protein CASSVGAVGFSYNSPLHF.